Sequencing of this T cell receptor (beta chain) was carried out in a study of patients and donors after allogeneic stem cell transplantation. One entry per CDR3 protein, called by TCRdb with MiXCR from the RT-PCR reads. The repertoire includes 150,000 to 200,000 distinct CDR3 sequences, around 28% of them detected once, and approximately 3% sits in the top ten. Unmatched junction bases numbered 6, after V lost 4 bases and J lost 2 bases. Germline loops: CDR1 LNHNV, CDR2 YYDKDF (reference sequence). The CDR3 loop spans 15 amino acids. The chain uses TRBV15 and TRBJ1-2, with 8 bases that match TRBD1. This sequence originates from a human donor who was either an allogeneic HSCT recipient or a stem cell or donor lymphocyte infusion donor (not recorded which). It is not recorded whose cells these are; they may come from a transplant donor. Sample: blood, either unsorted or a sorted T cell fraction (not recorded which). The CDR3 sequence: CATSNPRTGNYGYTF. CDR3 nucleotide sequence: TGTGCCACCAGCAACCCGCGGACAGGGAACTATGGCTACACCTTC. The variable domain in full, with the rest retrieved from reference TRBV15 and TRBJ1-2, is DAMVIQNPRYQVTQFGKPVTLSCSQTLNHNVMYWYQQKSSQAPKLLFHYYDKDFNNEADTPDNFQSRRPNTSFCFLDIRSPGLGDTAMYLCATSNPRTGNYGYTFGSGTRLTVV.